This T cell receptor (beta chain) is from a study of T cells in Graves' hyperthyroidism and ophthalmopathy. The investigators amplified TCR beta CDR3 regions from RNA transcripts. TCR CDR3 regions were first amplified by RT-PCR with HTBI primers. One entry per CDR3 protein results from TCRdb running MiXCR on the multiplex PCR reads. The sample consists of nearly 750,000 distinct CDR3 sequences, 30% to 40% of them appearing once. Graves' hyperthyroidism was deemed stable absent ophthalmopathy progression within 18 months. Newly diagnosed hyperthyroidism, duration under 2 months, in patients aged 18 to 65. Study outcomes and limitations: Most thyroid clonotypes with frequency above 0.001 were detected in blood.

Trimming stripped 4 bases from V and 4 bases from J, with 14 bases between. The CDR3 is made up of 14 amino acids. In germline, CDR1 is SGHRS, CDR2 YFSETQ. This clonotype was observed a handful of times. What it recognizes is unknown. The TCR sequence derives from a woman in her 40s with Graves' hyperthyroidism. Sample: blood. J is TRBJ1-2 and V is TRBV5-1; D is possibly TRBD1 (5 bases). CDR3 protein: CASSDGHGSYGYTF. The CDR3 DNA sequence: TGCGCCAGCAGCGACGGACATGGGAGCTATGGCTACACCTTC.